This T cell receptor (beta chain) came from a study of breast tumors, draining lymph nodes, adjacent tissues. Germline V gene sequence: CDR1 SQVTM, CDR2 ANQGSEA. This CDR3 region has 12 residues. The V gene lost 0 bases and the J gene lost 5 bases, with 4 bases spanning the gap. A single record per CDR3 protein comes from TCRdb applying MiXCR to the multiplex PCR reads. Found here are around 13,000 distinct CDR3 sequences, over 45% of them singletons; the top ten hold about 42%. The chain links TRBV29-1 to TRBJ1-4; D gene ambiguous. Sequencing was performed on tumor-adjacent breast tissue. This clonotype was obtained from a female donor with breast cancer. Some clones in this sample may be carry-over from other donors' samples. CDR3 coding DNA: TGCAGCGTTGAAGACAGGAATGAAAAACTGTTTTTT. Translating gives CSVEDRNEKLFF. Full variable domain (rest looked up from reference TRBV29-1 and TRBJ1-4): SAVISQKPSRDICQRGTSLTIQCQVDSQVTMMFWYRQQPGQSLTLIATANQGSEATYESGFVIDKFPISRPNLTFSTLTVSNMSPEDSSIYLCSVEDRNEKLFFGSGTQLSVL.